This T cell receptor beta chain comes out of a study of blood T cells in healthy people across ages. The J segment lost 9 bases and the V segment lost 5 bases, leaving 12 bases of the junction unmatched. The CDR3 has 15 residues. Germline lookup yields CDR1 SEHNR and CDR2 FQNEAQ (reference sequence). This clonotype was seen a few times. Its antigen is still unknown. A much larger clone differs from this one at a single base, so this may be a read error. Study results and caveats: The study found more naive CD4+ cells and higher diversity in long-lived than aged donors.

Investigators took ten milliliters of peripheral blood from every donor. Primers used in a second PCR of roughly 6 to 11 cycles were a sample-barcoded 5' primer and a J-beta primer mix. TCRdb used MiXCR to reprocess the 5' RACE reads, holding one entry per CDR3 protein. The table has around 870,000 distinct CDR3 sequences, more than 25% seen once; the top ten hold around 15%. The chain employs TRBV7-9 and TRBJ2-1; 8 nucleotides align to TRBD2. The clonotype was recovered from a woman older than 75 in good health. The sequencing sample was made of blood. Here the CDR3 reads CASSMNGGGRSEQFF. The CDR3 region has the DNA TGTGCCAGCAGCATGAACGGCGGGGGGCGTAGTGAGCAGTTCTTC.